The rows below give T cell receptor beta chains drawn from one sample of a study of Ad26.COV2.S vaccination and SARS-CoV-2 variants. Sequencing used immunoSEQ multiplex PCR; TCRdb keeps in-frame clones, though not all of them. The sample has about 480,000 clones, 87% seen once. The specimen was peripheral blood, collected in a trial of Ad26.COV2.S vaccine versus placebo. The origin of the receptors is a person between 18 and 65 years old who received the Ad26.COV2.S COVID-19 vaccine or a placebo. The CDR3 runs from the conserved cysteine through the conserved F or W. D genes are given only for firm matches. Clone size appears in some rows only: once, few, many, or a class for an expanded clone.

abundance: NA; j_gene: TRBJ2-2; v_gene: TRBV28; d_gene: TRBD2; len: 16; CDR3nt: TGTGCCAGCAGTAAGATTGTTGCGGGAGGGACCGGGGAGCTGTTTTTT; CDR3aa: CASSKIVAGGTGELFF
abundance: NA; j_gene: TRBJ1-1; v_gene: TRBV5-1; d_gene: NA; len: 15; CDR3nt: TGCGCCAGCAGCTTGGCGCAGGGAGGGAACACTGAAGCTTTCTTT; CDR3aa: CASSLAQGGNTEAFF
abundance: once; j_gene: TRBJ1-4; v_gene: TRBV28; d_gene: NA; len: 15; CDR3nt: TGTGCCAGCACCCCGGGGGGGGCTTCGAATGAAAAACTGTTTTTT; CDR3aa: CASTPGGASNEKLFF
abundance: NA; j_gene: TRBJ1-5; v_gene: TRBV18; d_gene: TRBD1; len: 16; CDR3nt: TGTGCCAGCTCACCCGGACAGGGGGGACGCAATCAGCCCCAGCATTTT; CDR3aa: CASSPGQGGRNQPQHF
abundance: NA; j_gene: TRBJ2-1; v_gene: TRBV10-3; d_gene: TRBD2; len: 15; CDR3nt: TGTGCCATCTCAACAATAGCGGGAGGTTACAATGAGCAGTTCTTC; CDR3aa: CAISTIAGGYNEQFF
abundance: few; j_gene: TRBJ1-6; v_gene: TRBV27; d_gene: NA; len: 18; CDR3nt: TGTGCCAGCAGTTTATCGGGTGACAGAACTCGCTATAATTCACCCCTCCACTTT; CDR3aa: CASSLSGDRTRYNSPLHF
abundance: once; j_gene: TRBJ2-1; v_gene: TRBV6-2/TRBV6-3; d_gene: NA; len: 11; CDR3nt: TGTGCCAGCAGCCTCCTGGGTGAGCAGTTCTTC; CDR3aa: CASSLLGEQFF
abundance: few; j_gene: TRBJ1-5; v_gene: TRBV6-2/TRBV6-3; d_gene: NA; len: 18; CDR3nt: TGTGCCAGCAGTTACGCGTCAGCCATGACTTATAGCAATCAGCCCCAGCATTTT; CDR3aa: CASSYASAMTYSNQPQHF
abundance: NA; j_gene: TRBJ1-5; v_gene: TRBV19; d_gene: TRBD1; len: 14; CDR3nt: TGTGCCAGCAGCGATGGGACAGCTAATCAGCCCCAGCATTTT; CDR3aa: CASSDGTANQPQHF
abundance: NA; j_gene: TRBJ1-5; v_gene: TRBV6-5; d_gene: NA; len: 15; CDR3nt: TGTGCCAGCAAGTCTATGTTTTATAGCAATCAGCCCCAGCATTTT; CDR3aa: CASKSMFYSNQPQHF
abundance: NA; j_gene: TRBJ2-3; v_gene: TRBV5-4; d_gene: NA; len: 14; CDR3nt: TGTGCCAGCAGCTTCGAGGACCGCACAGATACGCAGTATTTT; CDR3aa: CASSFEDRTDTQYF
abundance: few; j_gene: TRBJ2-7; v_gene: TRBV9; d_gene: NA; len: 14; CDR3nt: TGTGCCAGCAGCGTAGGTAACCGGATATACGAGCAGTACTTC; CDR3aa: CASSVGNRIYEQYF
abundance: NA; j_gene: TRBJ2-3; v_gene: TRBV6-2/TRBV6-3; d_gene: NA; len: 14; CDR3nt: TGTGCCAGCAGCCGCCGGGAGCGTGGTGATACGCAGTATTTT; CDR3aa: CASSRRERGDTQYF
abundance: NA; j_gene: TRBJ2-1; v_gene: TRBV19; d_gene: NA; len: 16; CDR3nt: TGTGCCAGTAGTATTACAGGCACCCGTAAAGGTACTGAGCAGTTCTTC; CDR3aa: CASSITGTRKGTEQFF
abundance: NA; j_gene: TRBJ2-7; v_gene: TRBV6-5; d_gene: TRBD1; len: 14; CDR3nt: TGTGCCACCACCTTTCCGGGACAGGGGGCCCTCAAGGTTTTC; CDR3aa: CATTFPGQGALKVF
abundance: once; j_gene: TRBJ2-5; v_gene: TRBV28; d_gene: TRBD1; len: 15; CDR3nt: TGTGCCAGCAGTTTACAGGGGGAGAGCGACGAGACCCAGTACTTC; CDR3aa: CASSLQGESDETQYF
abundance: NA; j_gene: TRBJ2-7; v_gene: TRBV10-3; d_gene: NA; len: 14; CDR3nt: TGTGCCATCAGTGAGTCGGGACTGAACTACGAGCAGTACTTC; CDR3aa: CAISESGLNYEQYF
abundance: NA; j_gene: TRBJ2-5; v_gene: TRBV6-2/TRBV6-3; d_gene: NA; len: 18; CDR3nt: TGTGCCAGCAGTTATCGCCGGGGGCGGGGAGTGGGGCAAGAGACCCAGTACTTC; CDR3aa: CASSYRRGRGVGQETQYF
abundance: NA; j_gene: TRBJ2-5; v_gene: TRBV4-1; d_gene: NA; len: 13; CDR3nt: TGCGCCAGCAGCTCGGAAGGGGCAGAGACCCAGTACTTC; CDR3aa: CASSSEGAETQYF
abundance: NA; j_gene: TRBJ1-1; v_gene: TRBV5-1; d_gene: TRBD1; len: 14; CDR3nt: TGCGCCAGCAGCTTGGGAGACAGGGGCACTGAAGCTTTCTTT; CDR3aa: CASSLGDRGTEAFF
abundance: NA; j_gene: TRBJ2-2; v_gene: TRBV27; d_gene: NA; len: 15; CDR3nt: TGTGCCAGCAGTGACCGACACCCGAACACCGGGGAGCTGTTTTTT; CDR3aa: CASSDRHPNTGELFF
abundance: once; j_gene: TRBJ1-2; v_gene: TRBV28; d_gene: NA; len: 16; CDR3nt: TGTGCCAGCAGACGAGCCGACGAAGTCCTCATCTATGGCTACACCTTC; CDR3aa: CASRRADEVLIYGYTF
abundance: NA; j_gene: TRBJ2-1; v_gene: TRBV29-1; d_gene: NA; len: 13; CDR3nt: TGCAGCACCGAGAAAGACTCCTACAATGAGCAGTTCTTC; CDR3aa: CSTEKDSYNEQFF
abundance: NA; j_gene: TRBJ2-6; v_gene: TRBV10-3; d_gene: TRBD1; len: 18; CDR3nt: TGTGCCATCAGTGAGCGCGTTGGACAGGGCTCTGGGGCCAACGTCCTGACTTTC; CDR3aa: CAISERVGQGSGANVLTF
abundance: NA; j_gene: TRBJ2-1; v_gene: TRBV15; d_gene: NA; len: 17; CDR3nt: TGTGCCACCAGCACCCCCTTTTCGCGCGGCGGGGCCTGGGAGCAGTTCTTC; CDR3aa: CATSTPFSRGGAWEQFF
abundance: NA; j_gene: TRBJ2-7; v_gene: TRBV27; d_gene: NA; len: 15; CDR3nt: TGTGCCAGCAGTTCTTGGGGGGGGGCCTCCTACGAGCAGTACTTC; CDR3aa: CASSSWGGASYEQYF
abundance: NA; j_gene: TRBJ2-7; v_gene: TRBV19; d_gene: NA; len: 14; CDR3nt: TGTGCCAGTAGTCAAGACGCGGGATACTACGAGCAGTACTTC; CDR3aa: CASSQDAGYYEQYF
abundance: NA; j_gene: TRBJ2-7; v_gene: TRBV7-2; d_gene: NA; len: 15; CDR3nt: TGTGCCAGCAGCTTAAATCTGGGATCCTCCTACGAGCAGTACTTC; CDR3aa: CASSLNLGSSYEQYF
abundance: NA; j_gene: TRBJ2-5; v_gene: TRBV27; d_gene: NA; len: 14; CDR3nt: TGTGCCAGCAGTTCCCTAGCAGGGGGGTGGACCCAGTACTTC; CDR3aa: CASSSLAGGWTQYF
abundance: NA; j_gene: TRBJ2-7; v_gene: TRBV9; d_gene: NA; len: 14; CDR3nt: TGTGCCAGCAGCTTTAGCTCCCTCTCCTACGAGCAGTACTTC; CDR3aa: CASSFSSLSYEQYF
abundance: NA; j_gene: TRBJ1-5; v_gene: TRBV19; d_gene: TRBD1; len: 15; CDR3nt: TGTGCCAGTAGTACCCAGACAGGGGGGCGCCAGCCCCAGCATTTT; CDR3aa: CASSTQTGGRQPQHF